This record concerns one TCR beta chain sequence. This clonotype was observed a single time. Its specific antigen is unknown. It has no much larger one-base neighbor in the sample; base qualities were not kept. A lone read gives weak evidence. This record comes from a study of T cell repertoires in cytomegalovirus infection (dated by TCRdb to between 2018 and 2020). Describing the broader study: Recently identified HLA-C-restricted CMV epitopes, whose presentation resists viral immunomodulation, were targeted by peptide stimulations together with well-studied HLA-B-restricted epitopes. The HLA type of each donor mattered for the analysis, because public TCR beta signatures pointed to carriage of CMV infection along with the matching HLA type. Study-wide conclusions, independent of this receptor: The ex vivo response was dominated by HLA-C-restricted CMV-specific TCR beta clonotypes, which also provided the single most frequent clonotype in two of eight donors. In both this cohort and an independent roughly 350-donor cohort, the cumulative frequency of public TCR beta family members distinguished carriers of CMV infection plus the relevant HLA type.

Sequencing was carried out with an Illumina HiSeq 1500. TCRdb reran the public reads through fastp at Q25 and MiXCR, keeping productive beta chains. Entries are consolidated by CDR3 protein sequence, retaining the most common genes and DNA. This sample comprises about 890,000 distinct CDR3 sequences, roughly 31% of them detected only once. The top ten hold about an eighth of the sample. V is shortened by 5 bases, J by 7 bases, and the region joining them spans 12 bases. The CDR3 runs 12 amino acids, cysteine and phenylalanine included. The entry retains the CDR3 DNA only, 36 bases that are in frame from base 1. The germline V gene (reference sequence) supplies CDR1 MNHEY and CDR2 SMNVEV. This specimen's treatment or condition label, interpreted: in vitro stimulation with specific CMV peptide epitopes to enrich CMV-specific T cells.

The specimen comprised cultured CD8+ T cells from PBMCs, sampled from culture after CMV antigen stimulation. The chain uses TRBV27 and TRBJ2-7, with a tentative D gene TRBD1 over 6 matching bases. The receptor's source is a human donor in good health (CMV status not recorded). Some clones in this sample may be carry-over from other donors' samples. The CDR3 loop reads CASSPPGEEQYF. The DNA is as follows: TGTGCCAGCAGTCCCCCAGGGGAAGAGCAGTACTTC.